The 21 T cell receptor beta chains in this list originate from one sample, sequenced in a study of blood T cells in healthy people across ages. Through a sample-barcoded 5' primer and a J-beta primer mix, a second PCR was run for roughly 7 to 11 cycles. TCRdb re-analysed the 5' RACE reads in MiXCR, keeping a single row per CDR3 protein. Of about 760,000 distinct CDR3 sequences listed, around a quarter were seen once; the top ten hold under 10%. The sample also formed part of further work on T cells of mothers and their children.

Material for sequencing was blood. The receptors originated from a boy between 10 and 17 years old in good health.

This clonotype showed up just a few times. The CDR3 region has the DNA TGTGCCAGCAGCCTTATGGACGGGACTGAAGCTTTCTTT. Protein product: CASSLMDGTEAFF. The chain carries TRBV7-9 and TRBJ1-1; D uncertain. The CDR3 loop spans 13 amino acids. The ends were cut back, 5 bases at V and 5 bases at J, with 12 bases in the middle. Germline V gene data show CDR1 as SEHNR and CDR2 as FQNEAQ (reference sequence). The full variable domain, completed using reference TRBV7-9 and TRBJ1-1, is DTGVSQNPRHKITKRGQNVTFRCDPISEHNRLYWYRQTLGQGPEFLTYFQNEAQLEKSRLLSDRFSAERPKGSFSTLEIQRTEQGDSAMYLCASSLMDGTEAFFGQGTRLTVV.

A few counts support this clonotype. V is TRBV20-1 and J is TRBJ2-5; 8 nucleotides line up with TRBD2. V lost 0 bases, J lost 1 base, and 1 base stayed unmatched. The CDR3 consists of 14 residues. Germline V gene lookup returns CDR1 DFQATT and CDR2 SNEGSKA (reference sequence). CDR3 amino acids: CSARDGTSQETQYF. The CDR3 nucleotides are TGCAGTGCTAGAGACGGGACTAGCCAAGAGACCCAGTACTTC.

J is TRBJ2-5 and V is TRBV29-1, with TRBD2 matching 11 bases. Germline V gene data show CDR1 as SQVTM and CDR2 as ANQGSEA. The CDR3 contains 12 residues. V dropped 7 bases and J dropped 3; count of bases not matched to a gene: 1. This chain's CDR3 is CSALAGEETQYF. CDR3 nucleotides: TGCAGCGCACTAGCGGGGGAAGAGACCCAGTACTTC.

The chain recombines TRBV7-9 with TRBJ1-6; tentatively, D is TRBD1 (6 bases). Trimming stripped 8 bases from V and 8 bases from J, with 16 bases between. From germline, CDR1 is SEHNR and CDR2 FQNEAQ (reference sequence). This CDR3 region has 14 residues. CDR3 bases: TGTGCCAGCGAACTCAGGGGTTCGGATTCACCCCTCCACTTT. Amino acid sequence: CASELRGSDSPLHF.

The chain joins TRBV4-3 to TRBJ2-2; the D is unclear. Germline CDR1 LGHNA, CDR2 YSLEER. The CDR3 has 15 residues. V lost 0 bases and J lost 1, with 6 bases in between. The CDR3 region is CASSQDPRNTGELFF. CDR3 DNA sequence: TGCGCCAGCAGCCAAGATCCCAGGAACACCGGGGAGCTGTTTTTT.

V gene TRBV28 combines with J gene TRBJ2-7, with a weak D call TRBD2 (6 bases). Germline V gene lookup returns CDR1 MDHEN and CDR2 SYDVKM. The V and J ends lost 7 bases and 7 bases respectively, with 17 bases between them. This CDR3 has 13 residues. The CDR3 DNA follows: TGTGCCAGCATGTGGGAGGCTACGAGGGAGCAGTACTTC. Translation gives CASMWEATREQYF. Full variable domain (missing parts from reference TRBV28 and TRBJ2-7): DVKVTQSSRYLVKRTGEKVFLECVQDMDHENMFWYRQDPGLGLRLIYFSYDVKMKEKGDIPEGYSVSREKKERFSLILESASTNQTSMYLCASMWEATREQYFGPGTRLTVT.

This clonotype was counted a few times. The chain is built from TRBV21-1 and TRBJ2-4; TRBD2 is the table's D call and was not checked against the DNA. TRBV21-1 is shown as a pseudogene. The CDR3 sequence is 16 residues long. CDR3 sequence: CASSPRDLKAKNIQYF. CDR3 DNA: TGTGCCAGCAGCCCCCGGGACTTAAAAGCCAAAAACATTCAGTACTTC.

This chain joins TRBV15 and TRBJ1-6, with 9 bases that match TRBD1. The germline CDR1 and CDR2 sequences are LNHNV and YYDKDF (reference sequence). J lost 7 bases, V lost 2 bases, and 3 bases had no gene match. The CDR3 length is 15 residues. This CDR3 reads CATSRTGTGNSPLHF. The CDR3 DNA reads TGTGCCACCAGCAGAACCGGGACAGGGAATTCACCCCTCCACTTT.

The rearrangement links TRBV25-1 to TRBJ2-2; D may be TRBD2 (5 bases). Germline values: CDR1 MGHDK, CDR2 SYGVNS. The CDR3 is 14 residues long. The V gene lost 3 bases and the J gene lost 6 bases, with 11 bases spanning the gap. In DNA, the CDR3 is TGTGCCAGCAGTGACGAGGTGGGAGCCGGGGAGCTGTTTTTT. Translation gives CASSDEVGAGELFF.

In its sample, this clonotype was seen a few times. This chain joins TRBV7-2 and TRBJ1-2, with TRBD1 as a possible D gene (6 bases). The length of the CDR3 is 14 residues. Germline V gene lookup returns CDR1 SGHTA and CDR2 FQGNSA. The V gene lost 1 base and the J gene lost 7 bases, with 13 bases spanning the gap. CDR3 protein: CASSLGRGGRGYTF. As DNA, the CDR3 is TGTGCCAGCAGCTTAGGCAGGGGCGGCCGTGGCTACACCTTC.

V and J are TRBV29-1 and TRBJ2-7, with no clear D. The CDR3 is 13 amino acids. CDR1 and CDR2 from the germline V gene are SQVTM and ANQGSEA. The V and J ends lost 3 bases and 0 bases respectively, with 9 bases between them. The CDR3 reads CSVEWESSYEQYF. In nucleotides, the CDR3 is TGCAGCGTTGAGTGGGAAAGCTCCTACGAGCAGTACTTC.

This chain uses TRBV12-3 or TRBV12-4 with TRBJ2-1; perhaps TRBD2 as D (5 bases). The CDR3 sequence is 14 residues long. Trimming pared 6 bases from V and 6 bases from J, leaving 15 bases between. The CDR3 is CASSPSGKRNEQFF. The CDR3, as DNA: TGTGCCAGCAGCCCCTCCGGGAAACGCAATGAGCAGTTCTTC.

For this clonotype: As the CDR3 is not closed by the conserved phenylalanine or tryptophan, this likely results from a read error. The V call is TRBV7-9, the J call TRBJ1-1, with no clear D. The V end was cut by 6 bases, the J end by 6 bases, with 11 bases between. Germline assignment: CDR1 SEHNR and CDR2 FQNEAQ (reference sequence). The CDR3 spans 12 residues. CDR3 nucleotide sequence: TGTGCCAGCAGTGGCCCATCGGCTGAAGCTTTCTCT. The encoded protein is CASSGPSAEAFS.

The J gene is TRBJ2-1, the V gene TRBV27; 8 bases are a match to TRBD1. Germline CDR1 reads MNHEY; CDR2 reads SMNVEV (reference sequence). Trimming took 5 bases from V and 5 from J; bases not matched to a gene: 5. CDR3 length equals 14 residues. CDR3 in amino acids: CASSTQGEDNEQFF. The CDR3 coding sequence is TGTGCCAGCAGTACACAGGGGGAAGACAATGAGCAGTTCTTC.

This clonotype was seen more than once but under ten times. This sequence joins TRBV7-2 and TRBJ2-5, with D possibly TRBD1 on 5 matching bases. CDR1 and CDR2 from the germline V gene are SGHTA and FQGNSA. The CDR3 extends over 18 amino acids. Trimming stripped 0 bases from V and 2 bases from J, with 19 bases between. DNA of the CDR3: TGTGCCAGCAGCTTAGCAGACAGCCACTACAACGATCAAGAGACCCAGTACTTC. The encoded protein is CASSLADSHYNDQETQYF.

The table lists this clonotype with a few counts. This chain uses TRBV7-2 with TRBJ2-7, with 7 bases identical to TRBD1. This CDR3 spans 15 amino acids. Germline assignment: CDR1 SGHTA and CDR2 FQGNSA. With 1 base clipped from V and 2 bases from J, the junction kept 5 bases outside the gene matches. CDR3 protein: CASSLGLDRPYEQYF. CDR3 nucleotide sequence: TGTGCCAGCAGCTTAGGTTTGGACAGGCCCTACGAGCAGTACTTC.

In its sample, this clonotype was seen once. The chain has TRBV6-2 or TRBV6-3 and TRBJ2-5, with D possibly being TRBD2 (6 bases). V lost 2 bases, J lost 1 base, and 11 bases lay in between. Germline V lookup: CDR1 MNHEY, CDR2 SVGEGT. This CDR3 is 15 amino acids long. This CDR3 is CASSYGGDLQETQYF. The CDR3 DNA is TGTGCCAGCAGTTACGGCGGGGACCTCCAAGAGACCCAGTACTTC.

A few counts support this clonotype. V and J are TRBV12-3 or TRBV12-4 and TRBJ1-2; 9 bases are a match to TRBD1. V dropped 5 bases and J dropped 8; count of bases not matched to a gene: 9. This CDR3 contains 14 residues. The chain's CDR3 is CASSPDRGSWGYTF. CDR3 nucleotide sequence: TGTGCCAGCAGTCCGGACAGGGGATCGTGGGGCTACACCTTC.

The chain employs TRBV12-3 or TRBV12-4 and TRBJ1-2; TRBD1 agrees at 9 bases. V shed 6 bases, J shed 6 bases, and the junction held 11 bases outside the gene matches. CDR3 size: 15 residues. Here the CDR3 reads CASSPPHRGLNGYTF. The CDR3 DNA reads as TGTGCCAGCAGCCCTCCTCACAGGGGGCTGAATGGCTACACCTTC.

This clonotype was seen a few times. This chain uses TRBV6-5 with TRBJ2-3, with 13 bases identical to TRBD2. Germline CDR1 is MNHEY and CDR2 is SVGAGI. The junction had 8 bases not matched to a gene; V was cut back by 6 bases and J by 5 bases. The CDR3 covers 16 residues. The CDR3 region is CASRPRTSGSGDTQYF. The CDR3 DNA reads TGTGCCAGCAGACCTAGGACTAGCGGGAGTGGAGATACGCAGTATTTT.

This clonotype has only one observation. The rearrangement joins TRBV7-9 to TRBJ1-2; a weak D match, TRBD1 (5 bases). Trimming took 2 bases from V and 2 from J, leaving 12 bases between them. Germline CDR1 SEHNR, CDR2 FQNEAQ (reference sequence). This CDR3 has 15 residues. This CDR3 reads CASSLPLAGNYGYTF. The CDR3 DNA is TGTGCCAGCAGCTTACCCCTGGCAGGGAACTATGGCTACACCTTC.